This entry describes one T cell receptor (beta chain). The specificity of this receptor is unknown. From each donor, an approximately 2.3 ml peripheral blood sample was drawn into PAXgene tubes and stored at -80 degrees C. Without any T cell sorting, total RNA was extracted from whole blood using the PAXgene blood miRNA kit on an automated QIAcube. Peripheral blood from monozygotic twin pairs concordant or discordant for inflammatory bowel disease was subjected to deep TCRalpha and TCRbeta repertoire profiling with unique molecular barcoding. Smoking habits were recorded for all twin pairs, and individuals were classified as current, former or never smokers. The sample is drawn from a study of monozygotic twins with inflammatory bowel disease (dated by TCRdb to about 2019). For the study in its entirety: The full study comprised around 28 monozygotic twin pairs: nine German pairs (four IBD-concordant, five IBD-discordant) and 19 IBD-discordant Danish pairs. Within discordant pairs, disease-associated traits were sought mainly by comparing IBD patients with their genetically identical healthy co-twins. Each individual had, on average, about 151 000 unique TCRalpha sequences and 181 000 unique TCRbeta sequences available for analysis.

The method behind the library was 5' RACE. Each TCR library was prepared from 3,000 to 4,000 ng of total RNA. For each sample, cDNA synthesis was carried out in eight separate reactions using SMARTScribe reverse transcriptase. During cDNA synthesis, template switching was used to introduce unique molecular identifiers that contained a 6-nucleotide sample barcode. TCRalpha and TCRbeta cDNA was amplified by two nested PCRs of roughly 15 and 9 cycles, with bead purification after each PCR. Before amplification, the cDNA was treated with uracil DNA-glycosylase and purified using the QIAquick PCR purification kit. The second PCR was the step at which Illumina TruSeq-compatible adapters and sample-specific barcodes were added. TapeStation and Qubit were used to check library quality and concentration, and roughly 4.6 ng of each library was pooled. Pooled libraries were sequenced on an Illumina HiSeq2500 single-index Rapid Run with 2 x 100 bp reads and custom sequencing primers. In the original analysis: MiGEC version 1.2.6 was used for UMI-based consensus assembly, which corrected PCR and sequencing errors. MiXCR version 2.1.1 handled V(D)J alignment, clonotype assembly and CDR3 extraction. To normalise gene usage, clonotype sharing and MAIT/NKT TCR abundance, the top 1000, 10 000 and 20 000 clonotypes in each sample were analysed. After downsampling to 27 000 UMIs, diversity was calculated as the inverse Simpson index using the vegan R package. Statistical testing used paired Mann-Whitney U tests on the discordant twin pairs and applied Benjamini-Hochberg correction for multiple testing. The reads were reprocessed in TCRdb, with one entry per CDR3 protein sequence and no accompanying DNA. TCRdb, rather than the study authors, made the V and J calls. This sample's table contains approximately 340,000 distinct CDR3 sequences. The top ten hold approximately 2% of the sample.

The full study reports these points: The results gave no support for a single strong signal or clonotype linked to IBD. TCRbeta repertoire diversity, by inverse Simpson index, was decreased in IBD patients compared with their healthy co-twins. Background noise and inter-individual variability may have been introduced into the repertoires by the differing immunosuppressive treatments among patients. The analysis was unable to tell apart different T cell subtypes. Compared with healthy twins, IBD patients shared fewer clonotypes with other individuals, and the difference was most pronounced in patients with signs of disease activity. Repertoire similarity did not differ between concordant and discordant twins, which could be due to limited statistical power.

The germline V gene supplies CDR1 ENHRY and CDR2 SYGVKD. The CDR3, cysteine through phenylalanine, is 15 amino acids long. The DNA is unrecorded. The sequence is built from TRBV10-3 and TRBJ1-4; TCRdb's assignment of TRBD1 cannot be checked, as there is no DNA. The origin of this receptor is a human donor with ulcerative colitis or Crohn's disease, or a healthy co-twin of an affected twin (not recorded which). What was sequenced was blood. The CDR3 here reads CAIRTGTGTDEKLFF.